The 2 T cell receptor beta chains reported below all come from one sample, sequenced in a study of blood T cell repertoires in COVID-19 (TCRdb year 2020). The method was the immunoSEQ multiplex PCR assay. The clones in this table, taken by TCRdb from immuneACCESS, are in-frame only. Not every clone is retained; where verified, under half of the shortfall comes from an unresolved V gene, and the cause of the rest is unknown. Within this sample are 260,000 or so clones, with about 87% of them counted one time only. Together, the top ten hold roughly 2.6% of the sample. Sequencing was done on a sample of PBMCs or T cells enriched from blood (not recorded which). Every receptor here comes from a woman between 25 and 40 years old with acute COVID-19.

The chain has TRBV5-6 and TRBJ2-7, with 7 bases lining up with TRBD2. Germline-derived CDR1 and CDR2 are SGHDT and YYEEEE. CDR3 length equals 14 residues. V lost 1 base, J lost 2 bases, and 3 bases stayed unmatched. CDR3 nucleotide sequence: TGTGCCAGCAGCTTGAAAGCGGGACCCTACGAGCAGTACTTC. Encoded protein: CASSLKAGPYEQYF. Supplemented by reference TRBV5-6 and TRBJ2-7, the full variable domain reads DAGVTQSPTHLIKTRGQQVTLRCSPKSGHDTVSWYQQALGQGPQFIFQYYEEEERQRGNFPDRFSGHQFPNYSSELNVNALLLGDSALYLCASSLKAGPYEQYFGPGTRLTVT.

This chain connects TRBV18 to TRBJ2-7, with D possibly TRBD1 on 5 matching bases. The germline V and J ends were trimmed by 1 base and 2 bases, with 12 bases remaining between them. The germline CDR1 and CDR2 sequences are KGHSH and LQKENI. The CDR3 is 15 amino acids. The CDR3 loop reads CASSPRLIGAYEQYF. In DNA, the CDR3 is TGTGCCAGCTCACCACGGCTGATAGGGGCCTACGAGCAGTACTTC.